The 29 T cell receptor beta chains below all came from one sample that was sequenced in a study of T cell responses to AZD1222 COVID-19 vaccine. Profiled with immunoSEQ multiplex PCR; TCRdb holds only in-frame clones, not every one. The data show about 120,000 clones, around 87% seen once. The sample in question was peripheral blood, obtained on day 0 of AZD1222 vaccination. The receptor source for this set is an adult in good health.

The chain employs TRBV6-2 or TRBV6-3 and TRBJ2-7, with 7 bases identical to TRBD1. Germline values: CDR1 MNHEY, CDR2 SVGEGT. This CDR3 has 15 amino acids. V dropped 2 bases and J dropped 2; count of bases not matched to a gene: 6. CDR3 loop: CASSYQGQRTYEQYF. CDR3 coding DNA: TGTGCCAGCAGTTACCAGGGACAGCGAACCTACGAGCAGTACTTC.

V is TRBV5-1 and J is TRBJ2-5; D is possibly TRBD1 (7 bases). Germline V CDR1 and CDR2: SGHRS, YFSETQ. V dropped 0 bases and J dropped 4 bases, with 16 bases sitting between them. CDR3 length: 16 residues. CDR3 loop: CASSLAGAGGGETQYF. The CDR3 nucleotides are TGCGCCAGCAGCTTGGCCGGGGCAGGGGGAGGAGAGACCCAGTACTTC.

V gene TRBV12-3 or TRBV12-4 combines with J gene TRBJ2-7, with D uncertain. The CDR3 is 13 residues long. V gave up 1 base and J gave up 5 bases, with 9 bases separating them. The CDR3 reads CASSLVSLHEQYF. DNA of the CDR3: TGTGCCAGCAGTTTAGTGTCCTTACACGAGCAGTACTTC.

CDR3 sequence (DNA): TGTGCCAGCAGTTACTCCCCAGGGGTGGGTGAAAAACTGTTTTTT. Translation gives CASSYSPGVGEKLFF. The chain is built from TRBV6-5 and TRBJ1-4; D perhaps matches TRBD1 (6 bases). Trimming stripped 0 bases from V and 7 bases from J, with 12 bases between. The V gene's germline CDR1 is MNHEY and CDR2 SVGAGI. This CDR3 comprises 15 residues.

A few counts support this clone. CDR3 protein: CASSRQGAPWTSGPGELFF. CDR3 sequence (DNA): TGTGCCAGCAGCAGACAGGGGGCGCCTTGGACTAGTGGGCCCGGGGAGCTGTTTTTT. V and J are TRBV7-2 and TRBJ2-2; 10 bases align to TRBD1. V gave up 5 bases and J gave up 6 bases; unmatched junction bases: 18. Germline lookup yields CDR1 SGHTA and CDR2 FQGNSA. The CDR3 contains 19 residues.

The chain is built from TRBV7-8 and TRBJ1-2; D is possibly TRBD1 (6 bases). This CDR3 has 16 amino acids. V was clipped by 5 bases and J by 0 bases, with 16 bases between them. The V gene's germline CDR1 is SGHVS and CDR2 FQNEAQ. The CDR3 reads CASSHRNRGPNYGYTF. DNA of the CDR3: TGTGCCAGCAGCCACCGCAATCGGGGGCCTAACTATGGCTACACCTTC.

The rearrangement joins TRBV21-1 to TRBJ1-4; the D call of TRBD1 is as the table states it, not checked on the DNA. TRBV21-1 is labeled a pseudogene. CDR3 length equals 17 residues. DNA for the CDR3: TGTGCCAGCAGCAAATACTCCAGGGGCCAAAAGGATGAAAAACTGTTTTTT. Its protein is CASSKYSRGQKDEKLFF.

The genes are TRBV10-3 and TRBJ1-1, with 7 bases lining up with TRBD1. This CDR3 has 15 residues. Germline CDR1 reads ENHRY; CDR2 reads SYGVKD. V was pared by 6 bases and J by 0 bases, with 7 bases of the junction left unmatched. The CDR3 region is CAIRRDSPMNTEAFF. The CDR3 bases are TGTGCCATCAGAAGGGACAGCCCTATGAACACTGAAGCTTTCTTT.

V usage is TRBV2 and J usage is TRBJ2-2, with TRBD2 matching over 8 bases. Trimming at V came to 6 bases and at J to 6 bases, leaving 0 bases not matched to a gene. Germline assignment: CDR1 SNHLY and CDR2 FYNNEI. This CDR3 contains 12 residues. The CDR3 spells CASRRGAGELFF. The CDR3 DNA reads TGTGCCAGCAGGCGGGGGGCCGGGGAGCTGTTTTTT.

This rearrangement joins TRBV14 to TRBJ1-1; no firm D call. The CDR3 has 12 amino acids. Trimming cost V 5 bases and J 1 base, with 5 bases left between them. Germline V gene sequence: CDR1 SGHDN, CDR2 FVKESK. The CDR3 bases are TGTGCCAGCAGCGACTGGAACACTGAAGCTTTCTTT. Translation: CASSDWNTEAFF.

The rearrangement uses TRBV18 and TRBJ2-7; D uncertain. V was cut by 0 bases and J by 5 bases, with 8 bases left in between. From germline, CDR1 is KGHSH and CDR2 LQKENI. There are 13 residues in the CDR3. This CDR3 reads CASSPPLSNEQYF. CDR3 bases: TGTGCCAGCTCACCACCACTTAGTAACGAGCAGTACTTC.

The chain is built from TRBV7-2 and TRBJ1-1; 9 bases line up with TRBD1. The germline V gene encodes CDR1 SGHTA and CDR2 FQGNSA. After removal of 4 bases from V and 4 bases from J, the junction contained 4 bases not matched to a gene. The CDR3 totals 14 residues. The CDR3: CASSSRDRVTEAFF. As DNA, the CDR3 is TGTGCCAGCAGCTCGAGGGACAGGGTCACTGAAGCTTTCTTT.

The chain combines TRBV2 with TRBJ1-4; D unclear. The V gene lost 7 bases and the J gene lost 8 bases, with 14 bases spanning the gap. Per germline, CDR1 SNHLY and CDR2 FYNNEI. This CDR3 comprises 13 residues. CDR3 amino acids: CASNQNLGEKLFF. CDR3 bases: TGTGCCAGCAATCAGAACCTGGGGGAAAAACTGTTTTTT.

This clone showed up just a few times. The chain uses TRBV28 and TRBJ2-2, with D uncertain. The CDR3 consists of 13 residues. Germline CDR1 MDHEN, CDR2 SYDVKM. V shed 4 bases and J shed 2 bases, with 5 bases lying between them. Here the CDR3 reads CASSSRNTGELFF. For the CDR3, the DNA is TGTGCCAGCAGTTCGAGAAACACCGGGGAGCTGTTTTTT.

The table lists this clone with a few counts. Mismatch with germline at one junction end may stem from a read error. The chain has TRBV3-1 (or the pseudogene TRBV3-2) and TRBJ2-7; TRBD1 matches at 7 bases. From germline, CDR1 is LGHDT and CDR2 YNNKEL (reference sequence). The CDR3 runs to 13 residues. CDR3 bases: TGTGCCAGCAGCCCGAGCTACAAGGGGGCTCCGAACTTC. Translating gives CASSPSYKGAPNF.

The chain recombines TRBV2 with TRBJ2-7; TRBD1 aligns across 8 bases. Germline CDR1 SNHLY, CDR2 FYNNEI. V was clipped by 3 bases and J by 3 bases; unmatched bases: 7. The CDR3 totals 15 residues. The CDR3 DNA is TGTGCCAGCAGTGAGGGCAGGGGGCGTCTCTACGAGCAGTACTTC. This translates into CASSEGRGRLYEQYF.

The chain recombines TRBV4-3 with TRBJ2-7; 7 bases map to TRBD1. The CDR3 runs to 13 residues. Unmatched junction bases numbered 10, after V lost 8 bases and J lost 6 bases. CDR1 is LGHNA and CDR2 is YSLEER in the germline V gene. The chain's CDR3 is CASGMTGNFEQYF. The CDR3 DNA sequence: TGCGCCAGCGGTATGACAGGGAACTTCGAGCAGTACTTC.

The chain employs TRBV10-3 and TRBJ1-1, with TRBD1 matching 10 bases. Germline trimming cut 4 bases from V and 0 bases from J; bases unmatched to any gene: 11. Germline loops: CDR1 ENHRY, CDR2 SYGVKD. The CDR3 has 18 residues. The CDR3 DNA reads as TGTGCCATCAGTGTGAGACAGGGGGCCGGTATCGTGAACACTGAAGCTTTCTTT. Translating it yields CAISVRQGAGIVNTEAFF.

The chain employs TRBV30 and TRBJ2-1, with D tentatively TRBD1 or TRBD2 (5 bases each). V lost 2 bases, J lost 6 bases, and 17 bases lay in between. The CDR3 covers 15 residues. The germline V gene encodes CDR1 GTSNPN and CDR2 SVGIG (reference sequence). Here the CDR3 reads CAWSITGTVGNEQFF. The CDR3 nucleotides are TGTGCCTGGAGTATAACCGGGACCGTCGGCAATGAGCAGTTCTTC.

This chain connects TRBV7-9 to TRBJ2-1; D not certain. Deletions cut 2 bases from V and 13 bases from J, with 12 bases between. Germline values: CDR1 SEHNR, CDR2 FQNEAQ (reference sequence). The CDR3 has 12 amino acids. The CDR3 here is CASSLKLGSQFF. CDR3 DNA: TGTGCCAGCAGCTTAAAGCTGGGCTCTCAGTTCTTC.

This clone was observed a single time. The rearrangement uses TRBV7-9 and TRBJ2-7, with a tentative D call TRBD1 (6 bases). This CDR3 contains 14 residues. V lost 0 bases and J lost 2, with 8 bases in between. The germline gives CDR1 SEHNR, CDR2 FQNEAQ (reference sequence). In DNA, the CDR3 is TGTGCCAGCAGCTTAGCGGGGGCTACCTACGAGCAGTACTTC. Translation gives CASSLAGATYEQYF.

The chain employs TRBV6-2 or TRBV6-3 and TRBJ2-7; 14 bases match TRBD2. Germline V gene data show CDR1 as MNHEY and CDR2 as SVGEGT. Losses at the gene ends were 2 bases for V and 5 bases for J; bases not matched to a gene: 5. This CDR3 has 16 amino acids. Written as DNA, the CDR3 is TGTGCCAGCAGTTACGTAGGACTAGCGGGAGGTAACGAGCAGTACTTC. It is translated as CASSYVGLAGGNEQYF.

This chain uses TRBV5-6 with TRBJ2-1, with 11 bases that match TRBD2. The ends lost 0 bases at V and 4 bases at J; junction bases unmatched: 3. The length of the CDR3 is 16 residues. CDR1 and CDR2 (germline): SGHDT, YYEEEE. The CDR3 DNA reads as TGTGCCAGCAGCTTGGAGACTAGCGGGAATTACAATGAGCAGTTCTTC. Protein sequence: CASSLETSGNYNEQFF.

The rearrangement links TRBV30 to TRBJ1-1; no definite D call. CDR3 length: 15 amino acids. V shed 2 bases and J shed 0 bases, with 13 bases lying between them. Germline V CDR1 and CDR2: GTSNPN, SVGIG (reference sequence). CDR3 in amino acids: CAWSPFSGMNTEAFF. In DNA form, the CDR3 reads TGTGCCTGGAGTCCATTCTCCGGGATGAACACTGAAGCTTTCTTT.

CDR3 sequence reads: CASSQDYQQSEAFF. The CDR3 DNA follows: TGTGCCAGCAGCCAAGATTATCAACAATCTGAAGCTTTCTTT. This chain connects TRBV3-1 (or the pseudogene TRBV3-2) to TRBJ1-1, with D hard to call. Germline values: CDR1 LGHDT, CDR2 YNNKEL (reference sequence). The CDR3 sequence is 14 residues long. V was clipped by 0 bases and J by 6 bases, with 11 bases between them.

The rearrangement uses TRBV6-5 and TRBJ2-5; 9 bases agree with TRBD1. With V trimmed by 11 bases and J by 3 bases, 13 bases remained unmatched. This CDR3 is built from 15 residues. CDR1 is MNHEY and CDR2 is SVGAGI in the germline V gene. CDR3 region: CADPPGQGTKETQYF. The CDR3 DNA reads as TGTGCCGATCCCCCGGGACAGGGCACAAAAGAGACCCAGTACTTC.

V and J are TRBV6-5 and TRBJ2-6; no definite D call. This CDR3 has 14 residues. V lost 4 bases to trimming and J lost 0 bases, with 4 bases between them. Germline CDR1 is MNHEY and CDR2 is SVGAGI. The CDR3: CASSWGSGANVLTF. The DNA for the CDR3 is TGTGCCAGCAGTTGGGGCTCTGGGGCCAACGTCCTGACTTTC.

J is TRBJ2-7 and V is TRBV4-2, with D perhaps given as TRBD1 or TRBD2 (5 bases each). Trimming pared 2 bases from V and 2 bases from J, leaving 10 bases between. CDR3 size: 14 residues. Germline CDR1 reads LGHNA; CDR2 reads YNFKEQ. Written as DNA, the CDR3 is TGTGCCAGCAGCCAACCCGGGACGCCCTACGAGCAGTACTTC. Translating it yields CASSQPGTPYEQYF.

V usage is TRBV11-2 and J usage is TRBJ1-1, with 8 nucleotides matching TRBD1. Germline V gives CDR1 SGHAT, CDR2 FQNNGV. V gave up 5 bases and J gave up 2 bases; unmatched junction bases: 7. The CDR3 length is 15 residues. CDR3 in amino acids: CASSTYRGLNTEAFF. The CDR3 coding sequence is TGTGCCAGCAGCACATACAGGGGGTTAAACACTGAAGCTTTCTTT.